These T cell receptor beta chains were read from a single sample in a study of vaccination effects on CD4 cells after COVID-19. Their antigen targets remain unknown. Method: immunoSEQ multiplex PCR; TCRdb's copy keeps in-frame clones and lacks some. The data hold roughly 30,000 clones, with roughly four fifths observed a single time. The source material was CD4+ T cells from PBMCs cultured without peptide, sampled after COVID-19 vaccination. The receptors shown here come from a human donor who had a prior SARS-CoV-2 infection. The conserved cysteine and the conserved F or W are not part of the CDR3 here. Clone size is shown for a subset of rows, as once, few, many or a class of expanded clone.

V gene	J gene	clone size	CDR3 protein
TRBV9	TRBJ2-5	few	ASSGSDPRGETQY
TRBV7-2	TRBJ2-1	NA	ASSPRSGDEQF
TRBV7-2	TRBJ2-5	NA	ASSLIAETQY
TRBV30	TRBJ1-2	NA	ACGDRFGDYGYT
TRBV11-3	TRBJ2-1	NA	ASSLVSRNYNEQF
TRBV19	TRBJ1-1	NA	ASSNTGSLAF
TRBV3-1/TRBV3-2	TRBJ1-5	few	ASSQGRMSNQPQH
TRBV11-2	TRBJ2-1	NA	ASSTGTGSYNEQF
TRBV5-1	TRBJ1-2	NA	ASSLIKQLWALNYGYT
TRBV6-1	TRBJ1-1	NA	ASSENRGRVAF
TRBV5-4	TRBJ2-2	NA	ASSLEARGAGELF
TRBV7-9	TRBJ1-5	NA	ASSLQGIDQPQH
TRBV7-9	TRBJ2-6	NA	ASGDGTSGANVLT
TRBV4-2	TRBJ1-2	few	ASSQERPRTVYNYGYT
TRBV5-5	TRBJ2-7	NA	ASSSPGGGTYEQY
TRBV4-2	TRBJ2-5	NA	ASSQAQGKETQY
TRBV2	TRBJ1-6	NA	ASTLARGQGSSPLH
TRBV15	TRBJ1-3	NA	ATSGTTGNTIY
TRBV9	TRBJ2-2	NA	ASILRPRVGTGELF
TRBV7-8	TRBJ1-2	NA	ASSFGSAGGMNYGYT
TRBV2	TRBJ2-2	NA	AIRGGLNTGELF
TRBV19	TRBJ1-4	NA	ASSLGGTGSEKLF
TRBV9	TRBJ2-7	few	ASSVGDRRYEQY
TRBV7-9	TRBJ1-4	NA	ASGRFRGGDEKLF
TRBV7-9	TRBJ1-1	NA	ASSLRTGLL
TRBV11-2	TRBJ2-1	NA	ASSPYDEQF
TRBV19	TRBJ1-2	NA	ASSRGQFYGYT
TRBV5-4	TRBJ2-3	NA	ASRKASASTDTQY
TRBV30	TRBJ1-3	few	AWSLERSGNTIY
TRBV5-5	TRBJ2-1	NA	ASSLGERGYNEQF
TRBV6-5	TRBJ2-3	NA	ASIASGTDTQY
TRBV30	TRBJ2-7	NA	AWTNRDRYSYEQY
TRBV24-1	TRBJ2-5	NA	ATSDTTGGGETQY
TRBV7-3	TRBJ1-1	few	ASSPGSNTEAF
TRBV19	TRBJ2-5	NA	ASSIPGVRETQY
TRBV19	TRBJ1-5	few	ASSINRSDQPQH
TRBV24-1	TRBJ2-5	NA	ATSDGHQETQY
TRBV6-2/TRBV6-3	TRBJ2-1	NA	ASSDPGLAGGGDEQF
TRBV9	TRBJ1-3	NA	ASSPQISGNTIY
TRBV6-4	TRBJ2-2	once	ASRGLGNTGELF
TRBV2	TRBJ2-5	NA	ASTRDFGETQY
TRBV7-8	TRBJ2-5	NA	ASSLGKETQY
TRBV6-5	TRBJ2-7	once	ASKNQGAAYEQY
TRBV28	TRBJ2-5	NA	ASSFLVETQY
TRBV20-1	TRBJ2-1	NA	SAGGGYEQF
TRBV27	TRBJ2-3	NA	ASSLTLTYGRTDTQY
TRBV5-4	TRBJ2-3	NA	ASSRGGGTDTQY
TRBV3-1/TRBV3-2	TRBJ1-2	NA	ASSQGTAENYGYT
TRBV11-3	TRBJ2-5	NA	ASSLDPFQETQY
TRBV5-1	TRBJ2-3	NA	ASSPGTSGGSDTQY
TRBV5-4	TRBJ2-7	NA	ASSRAGGVGYEQY